These 8 T cell receptor beta chains originate from one sample sequenced in a study of T cell responses to AZD1222 COVID-19 vaccine. Produced via immunoSEQ multiplex PCR; TCRdb's table is partial and in-frame only. Seen here are approximately 140,000 clones, 92% observed once, and the top ten hold approximately 9%. The sample consisted of peripheral blood, taken 28 days after the second AZD1222 dose. The receptors were gathered from an adult who received the AZD1222 COVID-19 vaccine.

The chain is built from TRBV7-2 and TRBJ1-1; unclear D gene. Between the trimmed V and J ends, which lost 5 bases and 1 base, there was a span of 14 bases. Germline V gene lookup returns CDR1 SGHTA and CDR2 FQGNSA. The length of the CDR3 is 15 residues. The CDR3 sequence: CASSPVQYGNTEAFF. In nucleotides, the CDR3 is TGTGCCAGCAGCCCGGTCCAGTACGGGAACACTGAAGCTTTCTTT.

V usage is TRBV27 and J usage is TRBJ2-5, with 10 bases identical to TRBD2. This CDR3 region has 15 residues. CDR1 MNHEY and CDR2 SMNVEV come from the germline V gene (reference sequence). V lost 6 bases and J lost 4; bases outside the gene matches: 8. CDR3 sequence reads: CASRTSGNARETQYF. The DNA of the CDR3 is TGTGCCAGCAGAACTAGCGGGAATGCACGAGAGACCCAGTACTTC.

The CDR3 coding sequence is TGTGCCAGCACTACAGGCGACAGGATAGTATATGGCTACACCTTC. Its protein is CASTTGDRIVYGYTF. The chain uses TRBV2 and TRBJ1-2, with TRBD1 as a possible D gene (6 bases). Germline lookup yields CDR1 SNHLY and CDR2 FYNNEI. Trimming took 7 bases from V and 5 from J, leaving 20 bases between them. This CDR3 comprises 15 residues.

J is TRBJ1-2 and V is TRBV2; TRBD1 is a possible D gene (6 bases). With 6 bases removed from V and 4 bases from J, the gap between germline ends came to 15 bases. This CDR3 region has 14 residues. The germline gives CDR1 SNHLY, CDR2 FYNNEI. The DNA for the CDR3 is TGTGCCAGCAGGGAACAGGGCGGACGCTATGGCTACACCTTC. The encoded protein is CASREQGGRYGYTF.

The chain employs TRBV7-9 and TRBJ1-5, with D perhaps TRBD1 (5 bases). Per germline, CDR1 SEHNR and CDR2 FQNEAQ (reference sequence). The V gene lost 1 base and the J gene lost 7 bases, with 14 bases spanning the gap. This CDR3 contains 15 residues. CDR3 sequence reads: CASSLDRAEGQPQHF. In DNA form, the CDR3 reads TGTGCCAGCAGCTTAGACAGAGCCGAGGGGCAGCCCCAGCATTTT.

The rearrangement uses TRBV9 and TRBJ2-2, with unresolved D. CDR1 is SGDLS, CDR2 YYNGEE, per germline. V shed 1 base and J shed 5 bases, with 6 bases lying between them. This CDR3 has 13 residues. The CDR3 bases are TGTGCCAGCAGCGTATCACGAACCGGGGAGCTGTTTTTT. This gives the protein CASSVSRTGELFF.

The chain is built from TRBV12-5 and TRBJ2-7; D remains unclear. With 5 bases removed from V and 1 base from J, the gap between germline ends came to 6 bases. This CDR3 comprises 12 residues. CDR1 is LGHNT and CDR2 is FRNRAP in the germline V gene. The CDR3 is CASGLLSYEQYF. CDR3 nucleotides: TGTGCTAGTGGTCTGCTTTCCTACGAGCAGTACTTC.

The gene calls are TRBV7-9 and TRBJ2-2; weak D call: TRBD1 (7 bases). V was pared by 3 bases and J by 2 bases, with 13 bases between. Germline-derived CDR1 and CDR2 are SEHNR and FQNEAQ (reference sequence). The CDR3 is made up of 16 amino acids. The CDR3 region has the DNA TGTGCCAGCAGCTTCCCGCGGGACAGAAACACCGGGGAGCTGTTTTTT. Residues: CASSFPRDRNTGELFF.